These 25 T cell receptor beta chains share one sample of origin, sequenced in a study of Graves' ophthalmopathy and Graves' hyperthyroidism. Researchers took RNA transcripts and amplified TCR beta CDR3 regions from them. RT-PCR was first run with HTBI primers, then multiplex PCR in a second round. Each CDR3 protein gets one entry after TCRdb re-called the multiplex PCR reads with MiXCR. The top ten clones hold 8% to 10% of a sample with about 480,000 distinct CDR3 sequences, around 14% of them seen once. The source material was blood. The receptors shown here come from a woman aged 25 to 39 with Graves' ophthalmopathy.

There are many counts of this clonotype. This chain links TRBV19 with TRBJ1-2; TRBD1 matches 7 bases. J gave up 1 base and V 6 bases, and 11 bases lay outside the gene matches. The germline V gene has CDR1 LNHDA and CDR2 SQIVND (reference sequence). The length of the CDR3 is 16 residues. CDR3 in DNA: TGTGCCAGTAGCCCCGGACAGGCCCGCCTTAACTATGGCTACACCTTC. It encodes CASSPGQARLNYGYTF.

This clonotype was seen at least ten times. This sequence joins TRBV2 and TRBJ2-7; D may be TRBD1 or TRBD2 (6 bases each). CDR3 length equals 15 residues. With 4 bases removed from V and 0 bases from J, the gap between germline ends came to 13 bases. In germline, CDR1 is SNHLY, CDR2 FYNNEI. CDR3 nucleotide sequence: TGTGCCAGCAGTGTTTCCGGGGGCACCTCCTACGAGCAGTACTTC. Protein sequence: CASSVSGGTSYEQYF.

This clonotype was seen at least ten times. This sequence joins TRBV25-1 and TRBJ1-2; the D gene is possibly TRBD1 (6 bases). There are 17 residues in the CDR3. Trimming cost V 4 bases and J 0 bases, with 18 bases left between them. In germline, CDR1 is MGHDK, CDR2 SYGVNS. CDR3: CASSGSLGTPANYGYTF. In DNA, the CDR3 is TGTGCCAGCAGTGGCTCGCTAGGGACACCAGCTAACTATGGCTACACCTTC.

The V gene is TRBV11-3, the J gene TRBJ2-2, with 7 bases that match TRBD1. Trimming removed 1 base from V and 2 bases from J; junction bases left unmatched: 16. The CDR3 has 20 amino acids. Per germline, CDR1 SGHNT and CDR2 YENEEA. DNA of the CDR3: TGTGCCAGCAGCTTAGTCCTAATGTACAGGGGTGGCAGAAACACCGGGGAGCTGTTTTTT. It codes for CASSLVLMYRGGRNTGELFF.

The V call is TRBV29-1, the J call TRBJ2-7; no definite D call. The germline gives CDR1 SQVTM, CDR2 ANQGSEA. V was clipped by 5 bases and J by 4 bases, with 12 bases between them. The length of the CDR3 is 12 residues. The CDR3 DNA reads TGCAGCGTTTGGGCAGGTGATTACGAGCAGTACTTC. This codes for CSVWAGDYEQYF.

This clonotype was detected ten times or more. The chain has TRBV7-8 and TRBJ1-1, with 8 bases identical to TRBD1. V trimming: 2 bases; J trimming: 5 bases; junction bases outside the gene matches: 10. From germline, CDR1 is SGHVS and CDR2 FQNEAQ. The CDR3 is made up of 16 amino acids. The CDR3 DNA is TGTGCCAGCAGCTTATATGCACAGGGGACAGGAACTGAAGCTTTCTTT. It translates to CASSLYAQGTGTEAFF.

This clonotype was recorded many times. This chain links TRBV15 with TRBJ1-1, with D maybe TRBD1 (5 bases). Germline V CDR1 and CDR2: LNHNV, YYDKDF (reference sequence). Trimming removed 0 bases at V and 6 bases at J, with 17 bases between. The CDR3 sequence is 16 residues long. CDR3 in amino acids: CATSRDQGRKGAEAFF. The CDR3 bases are TGTGCCACCAGCAGAGATCAGGGCAGGAAAGGCGCTGAAGCTTTCTTT. Supplemented by reference TRBV15 and TRBJ1-1, the full variable domain reads DAMVIQNPRYQVTQFGKPVTLSCSQTLNHNVMYWYQQKSSQAPKLLFHYYDKDFNNEADTPDNFQSRRPNTSFCFLDIRSPGLGDTAMYLCATSRDQGRKGAEAFFGQGTRLTVV.

This clonotype was found many times. The genes are TRBV7-2 and TRBJ2-7; TRBD2 aligns across 7 bases. Germline V lookup: CDR1 SGHTA, CDR2 FQGNSA. The ends lost 4 bases at V and 4 bases at J; junction bases unmatched: 7. The CDR3 is 14 amino acids. CDR3 sequence reads: CASSSGRTAYEQYF. The CDR3 DNA reads TGTGCCAGCAGCTCCGGGAGGACGGCTTACGAGCAGTACTTC.

This clonotype was seen repeatedly, ten times or more. The chain uses TRBV6-2 or TRBV6-3 and TRBJ2-7, with D perhaps being TRBD1 or TRBD2 (6 bases each). The germline gives CDR1 MNHEY, CDR2 SVGEGT. This CDR3 comprises 12 residues. The CDR3 bases are TGTGCAGGCGGGACATTATCCTACGAGCAGTACTTC. This codes for CAGGTLSYEQYF.

With respect to this clonotype: A read error may explain this, as a much larger clone is one base away. V is TRBV12-3 or TRBV12-4 and J is TRBJ1-1; maybe TRBD1 (5 bases). V lost 10 bases and J lost 1, with 13 bases in between. The CDR3 length is 13 residues. The CDR3 sequence is CAISGRWNTEAFF. CDR3 DNA: TGTGCCATCTCGGGACGGTGGAACACTGAAGCTTTCTTT.

This clonotype was observed a handful of times. CDR3 coding DNA: TGTGCCAGCAGGTCGGGACTGTTGAACACTGAAGCTTTCTTT. Translating it yields CASRSGLLNTEAFF. This chain joins TRBV12-3 or TRBV12-4 and TRBJ1-1; D is possibly TRBD1 (5 bases). The CDR3 has 14 amino acids. V was shortened by 6 bases and J by 0 bases, with 11 bases between the two germline ends.

This clonotype was counted ten times or more. This chain uses TRBV4-2 with TRBJ1-1, with D maybe TRBD1 (6 bases). Deletions cut 3 bases from V and 1 base from J, with 9 bases between. Germline V gene lookup returns CDR1 LGHNA and CDR2 YNFKEQ. The CDR3 is made up of 14 amino acids. The CDR3 nucleotides read TGTGCCAGCAGCCACGGGGGCCGGAACACTGAAGCTTTCTTT. Protein product: CASSHGGRNTEAFF.

The chain is built from TRBV6-1 and TRBJ1-5; D unresolved. V gave up 7 bases and J gave up 4 bases, with 17 bases separating them. This CDR3 is 15 amino acids long. Germline V CDR1 and CDR2: MNHNS, SASEGT. CDR3 in DNA: TGTGCCAGCAAACGTTTTGAGTTGGGTAATCAGCCCCAGCATTTT. Translation gives CASKRFELGNQPQHF.

This clonotype occurred many times. The chain employs TRBV30 and TRBJ2-7, with D tentatively TRBD1 (6 bases). The CDR3 totals 12 residues. The V end lost 2 bases, the J end lost 5 bases, and 10 bases lay between the germline ends. Germline V gene data show CDR1 as GTSNPN and CDR2 as SVGIG (reference sequence). The CDR3 bases are TGTGCCTGGAGTACAGGGAAGGACGAGCAGTACTTC. Residues: CAWSTGKDEQYF.

This clonotype was recorded many times. The V call is TRBV30, the J call TRBJ1-2; D gene ambiguous. Trimming removed 0 bases at V and 6 bases at J, with 14 bases between. The germline CDR1 and CDR2 sequences are GTSNPN and SVGIG (reference sequence). This CDR3 has 14 amino acids. The chain's CDR3 is CAWSVPPTENGYTF. The CDR3 bases are TGTGCCTGGAGTGTACCCCCCACAGAAAATGGCTACACCTTC.

CDR3: CASSLGRDRAYEQYF. In DNA form, the CDR3 reads TGTGCCAGCAGTCTCGGCCGGGACAGAGCCTACGAGCAGTACTTC. V and J are TRBV2 and TRBJ2-7, with 7 positions matching TRBD1. The junction had 9 bases not matched to a gene; V was cut back by 5 bases and J by 2 bases. The CDR3 contains 15 residues. Germline loops: CDR1 SNHLY, CDR2 FYNNEI. Full variable domain (missing parts from reference TRBV2 and TRBJ2-7): EPEVTQTPSHQVTQMGQEVILRCVPISNHLYFYWYRQILGQKVEFLVSFYNNEISEKSEIFDDQFSVERPDGSNFTLKIRSTKLEDSAMYFCASSLGRDRAYEQYFGPGTRLTVT.

This clonotype has at least ten counts. The chain has TRBV12-3 or TRBV12-4 and TRBJ2-5, with D perhaps matching TRBD1 (6 bases). V lost 6 bases, J lost 2 bases, and 10 bases lay in between. CDR3 length: 13 amino acids. DNA for the CDR3: TGTGCCAGCAGGTCGGACAGACAAGAGACCCAGTACTTC. It is translated as CASRSDRQETQYF.

This clonotype was seen ten or more times. The chain has TRBV28 and TRBJ2-7; 8 bases match TRBD1. The CDR3 has 17 amino acids. Germline trimming cut 3 bases from V and 0 bases from J; bases unmatched to any gene: 10. CDR1 and CDR2 (germline): MDHEN, SYDVKM. The CDR3 spells CASSFPIRDRFSYEQYF. The CDR3 DNA reads TGTGCCAGCAGTTTCCCCATCCGGGACAGGTTCTCCTACGAGCAGTACTTC.

This clonotype was detected many times. This sequence joins TRBV12-3 or TRBV12-4 and TRBJ1-2; D is unclear. The CDR3 has 14 residues. Trimming stripped 3 bases from V and 7 bases from J, with 15 bases between. CDR3 sequence reads: CASSFGGGGGGYTF. The CDR3 DNA follows: TGTGCCAGCAGTTTCGGTGGCGGTGGTGGTGGCTACACCTTC.

This clonotype was counted ten times or more. The genes are TRBV5-6 and TRBJ2-7; TRBD2 matches at 10 bases. CDR3 size: 17 residues. V dropped 2 bases and J dropped 3; count of bases not matched to a gene: 11. Germline CDR1 SGHDT, CDR2 YYEEEE. CDR3: CASSFQTSGQTFYEQYF. The CDR3 DNA reads as TGTGCCAGCAGCTTTCAGACTAGCGGGCAAACCTTCTACGAGCAGTACTTC.

This clonotype was seen many times. V is TRBV12-3 or TRBV12-4 and J is TRBJ2-2, with 10 bases lining up with TRBD1. J was trimmed by 4 bases and V by 4 bases; bases with no gene match: 3. The CDR3 totals 15 residues. In DNA form, the CDR3 reads TGTGCCAGCAGTTCCGGGACAGGGGTCACCGGGGAGCTGTTTTTT. Translation: CASSSGTGVTGELFF.

In its sample, this clonotype was seen many times. This chain links TRBV20-1 with TRBJ2-7; D is undetermined. Trimming pared 1 base from V and 1 base from J, leaving 5 bases between. Germline V lookup: CDR1 DFQATT, CDR2 SNEGSKA (reference sequence). The CDR3 is 12 amino acids. DNA for the CDR3: TGCAGTGCTAGAGGCGGTTCCTACGAGCAGTACTTC. This gives the protein CSARGGSYEQYF.

This clonotype has more than one count but fewer than ten. The chain employs TRBV29-1 and TRBJ2-2; TRBD2 matches 15 bases. Germline V gene data show CDR1 as SQVTM and CDR2 as ANQGSEA. Germline trimming cut 6 bases from V and 6 bases from J; bases unmatched to any gene: 17. CDR3 length: 19 residues. In nucleotides, the CDR3 is TGCAGCGTCGCGGGCTCTGGACTAGCGGGGGGGCGCGGGGCCGGGGAGCTGTTTTTT. This sequence encodes CSVAGSGLAGGRGAGELFF.

There are a few counts of this clonotype. The chain uses TRBV7-3 and TRBJ2-5; 7 bases fit TRBD2. The CDR3 has 16 residues. V shed 5 bases, J shed 3 bases, and the junction held 12 bases outside the gene matches. Germline values: CDR1 SGHTA, CDR2 FQGTGA. The CDR3 coding sequence is TGTGCCAGCAGCCCTGGGACTGGGGCGGGGGAAGAGACCCAGTACTTC. This translates into CASSPGTGAGEETQYF. The variable domain in full, completed from reference TRBV7-3 and TRBJ2-5, reads GAGVSQTPSNKVTEKGKYVELRCDPISGHTALYWYRQSLGQGPEFLIYFQGTGAADDSGLPNDRFFAVRPEGSVSTLKIQRTERGDSAVYLCASSPGTGAGEETQYFGPGTRLLVL.

This clonotype was seen repeatedly, ten times or more. V and J are TRBV11-2 and TRBJ2-4; 7 bases are a match to TRBD2. J gave up 6 bases and V 5 bases, and 7 bases lay outside the gene matches. CDR1 is SGHAT, CDR2 FQNNGV, per germline. This CDR3 has 14 residues. CDR3 amino acids: CASSPLAVRNIQYF. The CDR3 coding sequence is TGTGCCAGCAGCCCTCTAGCGGTGAGAAACATTCAGTACTTC.